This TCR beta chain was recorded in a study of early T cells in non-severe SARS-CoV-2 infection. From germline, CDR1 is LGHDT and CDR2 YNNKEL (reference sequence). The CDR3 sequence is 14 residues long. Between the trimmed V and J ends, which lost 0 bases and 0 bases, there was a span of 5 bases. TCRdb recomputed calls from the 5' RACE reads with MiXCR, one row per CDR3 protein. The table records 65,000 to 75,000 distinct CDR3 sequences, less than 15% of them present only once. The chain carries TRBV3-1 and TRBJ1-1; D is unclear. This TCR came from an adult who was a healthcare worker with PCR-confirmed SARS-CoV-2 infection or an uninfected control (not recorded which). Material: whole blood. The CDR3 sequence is CASSQEGLNTEAFF. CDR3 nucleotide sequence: TGTGCCAGCAGCCAAGAGGGGTTGAACACTGAAGCTTTCTTT.